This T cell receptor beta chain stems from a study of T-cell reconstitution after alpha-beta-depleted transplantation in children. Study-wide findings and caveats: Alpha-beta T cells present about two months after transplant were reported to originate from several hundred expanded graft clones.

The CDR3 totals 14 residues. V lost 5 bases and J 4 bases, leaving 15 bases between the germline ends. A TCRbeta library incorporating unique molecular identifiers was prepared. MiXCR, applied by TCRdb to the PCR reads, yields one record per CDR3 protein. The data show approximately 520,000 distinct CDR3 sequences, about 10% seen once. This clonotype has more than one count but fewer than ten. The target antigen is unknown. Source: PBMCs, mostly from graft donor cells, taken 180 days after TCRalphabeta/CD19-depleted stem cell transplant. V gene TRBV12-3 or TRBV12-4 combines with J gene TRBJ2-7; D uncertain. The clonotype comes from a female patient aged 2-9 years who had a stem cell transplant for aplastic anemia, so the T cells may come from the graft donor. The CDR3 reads CASSTSPTVYEQYF. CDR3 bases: TGTGCCAGCAGTACCTCCCCGACGGTTTACGAGCAGTACTTC.